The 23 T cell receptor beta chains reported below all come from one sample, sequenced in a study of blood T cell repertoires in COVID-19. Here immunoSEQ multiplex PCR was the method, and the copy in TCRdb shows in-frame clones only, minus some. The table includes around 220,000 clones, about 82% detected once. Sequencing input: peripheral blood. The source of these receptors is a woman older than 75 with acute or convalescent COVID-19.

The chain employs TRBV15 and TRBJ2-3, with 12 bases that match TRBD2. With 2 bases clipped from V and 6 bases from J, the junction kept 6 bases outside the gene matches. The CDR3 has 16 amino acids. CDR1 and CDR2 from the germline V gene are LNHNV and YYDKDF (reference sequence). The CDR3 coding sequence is TGTGCCACCAGCAGAAGTCTAGCGGGGGGGCGTGATACGCAGTATTTT. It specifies CATSRSLAGGRDTQYF.

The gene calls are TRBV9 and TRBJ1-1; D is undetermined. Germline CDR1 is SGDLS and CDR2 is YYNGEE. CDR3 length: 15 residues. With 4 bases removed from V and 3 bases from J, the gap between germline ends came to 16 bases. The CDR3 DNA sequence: TGTGCCAGCAGCCCCACGGGTTCCCGGGACACTGAAGCTTTCTTT. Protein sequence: CASSPTGSRDTEAFF. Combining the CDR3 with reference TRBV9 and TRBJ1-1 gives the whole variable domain DSGVTQTPKHLITATGQRVTLRCSPRSGDLSVYWYQQSLDQGLQFLIQYYNGEERAKGNILERFSAQQFPDLHSELNLSSLELGDSALYFCASSPTGSRDTEAFFGQGTRLTVV.

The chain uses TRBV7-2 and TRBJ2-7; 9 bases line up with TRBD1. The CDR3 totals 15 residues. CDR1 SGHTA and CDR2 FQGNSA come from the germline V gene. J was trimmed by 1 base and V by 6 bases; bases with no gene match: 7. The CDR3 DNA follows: TGTGCCAGCAGAACCGGAGGGACAGGGTCCTACGAGCAGTACTTC. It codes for CASRTGGTGSYEQYF.

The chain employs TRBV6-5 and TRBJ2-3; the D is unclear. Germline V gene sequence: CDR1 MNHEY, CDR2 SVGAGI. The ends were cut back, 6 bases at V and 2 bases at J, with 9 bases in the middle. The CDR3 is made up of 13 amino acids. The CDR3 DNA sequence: TGTGCCAGCAGCCACAAATTCACAGATACGCAGTATTTT. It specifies CASSHKFTDTQYF.

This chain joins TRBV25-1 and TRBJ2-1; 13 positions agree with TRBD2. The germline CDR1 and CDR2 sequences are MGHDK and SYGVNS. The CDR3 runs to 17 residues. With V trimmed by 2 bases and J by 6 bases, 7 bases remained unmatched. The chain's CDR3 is CASSEPPGLAGSNEQFF. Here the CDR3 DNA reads TGTGCCAGCAGTGAACCCCCGGGACTAGCGGGAAGCAATGAGCAGTTCTTC.

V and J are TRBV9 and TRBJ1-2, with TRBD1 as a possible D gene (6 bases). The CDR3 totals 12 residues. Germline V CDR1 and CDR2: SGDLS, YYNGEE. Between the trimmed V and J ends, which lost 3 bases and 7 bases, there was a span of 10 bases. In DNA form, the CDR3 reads TGTGCCAGCAGCGGACAGGATAGTGGCTACACCTTC. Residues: CASSGQDSGYTF.

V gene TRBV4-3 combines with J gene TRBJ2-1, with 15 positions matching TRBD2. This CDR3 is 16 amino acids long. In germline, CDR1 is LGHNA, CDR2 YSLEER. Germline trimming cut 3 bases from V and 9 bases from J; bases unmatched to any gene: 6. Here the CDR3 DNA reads TGCGCCAGCAGCCAGGGACTAGCGGGGGGCCTCCCTGAGCAGTTCTTC. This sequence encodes CASSQGLAGGLPEQFF.

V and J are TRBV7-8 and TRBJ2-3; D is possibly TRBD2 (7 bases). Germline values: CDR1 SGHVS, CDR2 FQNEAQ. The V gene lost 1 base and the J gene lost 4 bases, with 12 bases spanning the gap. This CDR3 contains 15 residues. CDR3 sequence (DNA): TGTGCCAGCAGCTTAGGGGGGGGGCAAGCAGATACGCAGTATTTT. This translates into CASSLGGGQADTQYF. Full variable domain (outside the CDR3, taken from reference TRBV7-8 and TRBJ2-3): GAGVSQSPRYKVAKRGQDVALRCDPISGHVSLFWYQQALGQGPEFLTYFQNEAQLDKSGLPSDRFFAERPEGSVSTLKIQRTQQEDSAVYLCASSLGGGQADTQYFGPGTRLTVL.

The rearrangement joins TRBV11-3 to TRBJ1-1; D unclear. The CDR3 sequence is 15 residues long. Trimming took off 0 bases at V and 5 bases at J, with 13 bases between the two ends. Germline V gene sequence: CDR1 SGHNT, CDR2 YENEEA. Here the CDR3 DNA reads TGTGCCAGCAGCTTAGATCAGGTCCGGAGGACTGAAGCTTTCTTT. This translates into CASSLDQVRRTEAFF.

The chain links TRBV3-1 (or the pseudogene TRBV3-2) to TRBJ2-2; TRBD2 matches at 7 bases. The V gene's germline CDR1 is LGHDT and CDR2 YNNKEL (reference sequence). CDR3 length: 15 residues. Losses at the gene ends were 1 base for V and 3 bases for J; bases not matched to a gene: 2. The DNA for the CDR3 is TGTGCCAGCAGCCAAGTAGCGGGCGACACCGGGGAGCTGTTTTTT. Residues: CASSQVAGDTGELFF.

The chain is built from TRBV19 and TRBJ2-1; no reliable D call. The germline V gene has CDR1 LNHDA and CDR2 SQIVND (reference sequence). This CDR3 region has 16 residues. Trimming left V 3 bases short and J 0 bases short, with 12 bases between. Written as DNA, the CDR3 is TGTGCCAGTAGTATCGTTTCTACTCTCTCCTACAATGAGCAGTTCTTC. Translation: CASSIVSTLSYNEQFF. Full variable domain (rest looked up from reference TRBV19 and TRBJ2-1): DGGITQSPKYLFRKEGQNVTLSCEQNLNHDAMYWYRQDPGQGLRLIYYSQIVNDFQKGDIAEGYSVSREKKESFPLTVTSAQKNPTAFYLCASSIVSTLSYNEQFFGPGTRLTVL.

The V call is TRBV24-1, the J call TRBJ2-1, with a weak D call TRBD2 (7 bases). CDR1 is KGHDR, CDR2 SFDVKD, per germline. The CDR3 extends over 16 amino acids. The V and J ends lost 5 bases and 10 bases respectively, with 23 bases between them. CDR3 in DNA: TGTGCCACCAGTGGCCCCGCGGCGGGGGCGCCACCAGAGCAGTTCTTC. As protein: CATSGPAAGAPPEQFF.

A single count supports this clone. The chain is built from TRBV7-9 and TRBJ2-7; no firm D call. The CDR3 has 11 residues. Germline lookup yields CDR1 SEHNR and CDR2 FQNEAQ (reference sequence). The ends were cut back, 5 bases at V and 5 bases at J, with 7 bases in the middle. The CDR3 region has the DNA TGTGCCAGCAGCACATTCGACGAGCAGTACTTC. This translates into CASSTFDEQYF.

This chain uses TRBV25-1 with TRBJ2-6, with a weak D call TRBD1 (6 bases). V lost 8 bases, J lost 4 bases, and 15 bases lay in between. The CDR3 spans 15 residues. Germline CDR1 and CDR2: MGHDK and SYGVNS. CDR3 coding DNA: TGTGCCAGCTCCCCAGGGACAAGCGGGGCCAACGTCCTGACTTTC. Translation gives CASSPGTSGANVLTF.

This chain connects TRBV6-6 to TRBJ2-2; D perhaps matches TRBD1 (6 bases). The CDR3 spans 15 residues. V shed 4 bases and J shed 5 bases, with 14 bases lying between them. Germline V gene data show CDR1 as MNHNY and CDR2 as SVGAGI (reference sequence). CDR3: CASSSTGSPTGELFF. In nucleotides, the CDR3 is TGTGCCAGCAGTTCAACAGGGTCCCCTACCGGGGAGCTGTTTTTT.

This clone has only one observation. The CDR3 DNA reads TGTGCCAGCAGCGTAGCCCCGGGGATGAACACTGAAGCTTTCTTT. Amino acids: CASSVAPGMNTEAFF. The V call is TRBV9, the J call TRBJ1-1, with D unclear. Germline-derived CDR1 and CDR2 are SGDLS and YYNGEE. Trimming cost V 0 bases and J 0 bases, with 9 bases left between them. CDR3 length: 15 amino acids.

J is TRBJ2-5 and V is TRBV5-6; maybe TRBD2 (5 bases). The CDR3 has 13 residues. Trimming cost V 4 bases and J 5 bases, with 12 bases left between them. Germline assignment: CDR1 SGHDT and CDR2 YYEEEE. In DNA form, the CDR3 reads TGTGCCAGCAGCCGCGCCGGGATGGAGACCCAGTACTTC. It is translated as CASSRAGMETQYF.

CDR3 residues: CASTFSGGTDTQYF. CDR3 in DNA: TGTGCCAGCACCTTTAGCGGAGGCACAGATACGCAGTATTTT. The V gene is TRBV6-5, the J gene TRBJ2-3; perhaps TRBD2 as D (6 bases). Looked up from germline, CDR1 is MNHEY and CDR2 is SVGAGI. Trimming took 7 bases from V and 1 from J, leaving 12 bases between them. CDR3 size: 14 residues.

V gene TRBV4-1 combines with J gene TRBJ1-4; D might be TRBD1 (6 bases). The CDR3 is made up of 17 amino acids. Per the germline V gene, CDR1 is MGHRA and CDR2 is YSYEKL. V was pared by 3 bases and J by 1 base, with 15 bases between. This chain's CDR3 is CASSHGGGGLTNEKLFF. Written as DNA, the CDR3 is TGCGCCAGCAGCCACGGCGGCGGGGGGCTAACTAATGAAAAACTGTTTTTT.

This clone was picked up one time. CDR3 protein: CASSPYSRGPHNEQFF. The CDR3 nucleotides read TGTGCCAGCAGCCCCTATTCGAGGGGGCCCCACAATGAGCAGTTCTTC. The rearrangement links TRBV11-2 to TRBJ2-1; 7 bases are a match to TRBD1. CDR1 and CDR2 (germline): SGHAT, FQNNGV. The CDR3 extends over 16 amino acids. V lost 5 bases and J lost 5; bases outside the gene matches: 12.

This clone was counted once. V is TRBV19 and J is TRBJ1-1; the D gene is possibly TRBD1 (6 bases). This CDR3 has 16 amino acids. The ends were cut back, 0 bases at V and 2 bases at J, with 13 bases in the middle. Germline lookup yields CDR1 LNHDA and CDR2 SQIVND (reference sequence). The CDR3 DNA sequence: TGTGCCAGTAGTATAGATCCGAACAGGGTCAACACTGAAGCTTTCTTT. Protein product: CASSIDPNRVNTEAFF.

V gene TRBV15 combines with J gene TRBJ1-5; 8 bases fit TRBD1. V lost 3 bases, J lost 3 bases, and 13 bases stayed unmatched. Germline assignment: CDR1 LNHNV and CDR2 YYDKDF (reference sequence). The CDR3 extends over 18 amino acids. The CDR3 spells CATSSLGQGPLNNQPQHF. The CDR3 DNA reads TGTGCCACCAGCAGTCTTGGACAGGGCCCCTTGAACAATCAGCCCCAGCATTTT.

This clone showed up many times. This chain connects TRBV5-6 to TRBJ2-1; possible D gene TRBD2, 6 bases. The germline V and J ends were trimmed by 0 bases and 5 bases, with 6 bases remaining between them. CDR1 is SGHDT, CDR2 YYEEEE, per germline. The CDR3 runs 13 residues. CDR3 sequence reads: CASSLGGDNEQFF. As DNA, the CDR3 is TGTGCCAGCAGCTTGGGCGGGGACAATGAGCAGTTCTTC.